Listed below are T cell receptor beta chains from one sample, sequenced in a study of regulatory T cells in long-lasting Graves disease. Each CDR3 protein gets one entry after TCRdb re-called the multiplex PCR reads with MiXCR. The sample comprises 350,000 to 400,000 distinct CDR3 sequences, around 15% of which are singletons, and 22% rests with the top ten. The sample consisted of peripheral blood mononuclear cells (PBMCs), taken at new diagnosis, from a patient treated with antithyroid drugs. The receptors come from a female donor with Graves disease. Each CDR3 is given with its conserved first and last residue. Each record gives: J gene, D gene, V gene, CDR3 length, clone size, CDR3 protein, CDR3 DNA. A D gene is named only where the DNA matches it firmly. A row's size may be missing; if present it is once, few, many or a size class.

TRBJ1-5	.	TRBV2	15	many	CASSPEAAANQPQHF	TGTGCCAGCAGTCCAGAAGCGGCAGCTAATCAGCCCCAGCATTTT
TRBJ2-5	.	TRBV5-1	14	many	CASSSAGQQETQYF	TGCGCCAGCAGCTCGGCCGGCCAACAAGAGACCCAGTACTTC
TRBJ2-7	.	TRBV5-1	13	many	CASSLEPTYEQYF	TGCGCCAGCAGCTTGGAGCCAACCTACGAGCAGTACTTC
TRBJ2-7	TRBD2	TRBV20-1	14	.	CSAKTSGSTYEQYF	TGCAGTGCCAAGACTAGCGGGTCTACCTACGAGCAGTACTTC
TRBJ2-3	.	TRBV2	14	many	CASGTGRSTDTQYF	TGTGCCAGCGGGACGGGGAGAAGTACAGATACGCAGTATTTT
TRBJ1-5	.	TRBV12-3/TRBV12-4	14	many	CASSKTNSNQPQHF	TGTGCCAGCAGTAAGACAAATAGCAATCAGCCCCAGCATTTT
TRBJ1-6	.	TRBV28	16	many	CASSLTQGLKNSPLHF	TGTGCCAGCAGTTTGACTCAGGGGTTGAAAAATTCACCCCTCCACTTT
TRBJ2-2	.	TRBV12-3/TRBV12-4	15	many	CASSLGAGYAGELFF	TGTGCCAGCAGTTTGGGGGCGGGATACGCCGGGGAGCTGTTTTTT
TRBJ2-3	TRBD1	TRBV11-2	16	many	CASSSTPGTGGGTQYF	TGTGCCAGCAGCTCAACTCCCGGGACAGGGGGCGGTACGCAGTATTTT
TRBJ2-7	.	TRBV3-1	13	many	CASSQIADYEQYF	TGTGCCAGCAGCCAAATCGCAGACTACGAGCAGTACTTC
TRBJ2-2	TRBD2	TRBV11-3	20	many	CASSLDPLNWAGENTGELFF	TGTGCCAGCAGCTTAGATCCTCTAAACTGGGCGGGGGAGAACACCGGGGAGCTGTTTTTT
TRBJ2-5	TRBD2	TRBV20-1	13	many	CGTSGRLGETQYF	TGCGGGACTAGCGGGAGGCTGGGCGAGACCCAGTACTTC
TRBJ2-7	TRBD2	TRBV12-3/TRBV12-4	16	many	CASSLSGLADSYEQYF	TGTGCCAGCAGCCTTTCAGGACTAGCGGACAGCTACGAGCAGTACTTC
TRBJ2-5	.	TRBV19	17	few	CPSPTGHQNGSQETQYF	TGTCCTTCTCCCACGGGACACCAAAACGGTTCCCAAGAGACCCAGTACTTC
TRBJ2-5	TRBD2	TRBV20-1	14	many	CSAEPGTSTETQYF	TGCAGTGCGGAACCCGGGACTAGTACAGAGACCCAGTACTTC
TRBJ2-7	.	TRBV27	14	.	CANSRDGRTYEQYF	TGTGCCAATAGCCGGGACGGACGAACCTACGAGCAGTACTTC
TRBJ2-1	TRBD2	TRBV14	13	many	CASSQDVRGEQFF	TGTGCCAGCAGCCAAGATGTGCGGGGGGAGCAGTTCTTC
TRBJ2-7	.	TRBV12-3/TRBV12-4	13	many	CASSLGFSNEQYF	TGTGCCAGCAGTTTGGGTTTTAGTAACGAGCAGTACTTC
TRBJ1-2	.	TRBV3-1	13	many	CASSQRGDWGYTF	TGTGCCAGCAGCCAGAGGGGGGATTGGGGCTACACCTTC
TRBJ2-7	TRBD2	TRBV20-1	14	.	CSARAGTRTYEQYF	TGCAGTGCTAGAGCCGGGACTAGAACCTACGAGCAGTACTTC
TRBJ1-5	.	TRBV6-1	13	few	CASTRLGSQPQHF	TGTGCCAGCACCCGCCTGGGGAGTCAGCCCCAGCATTTT
TRBJ1-6	TRBD1	TRBV7-2	19	many	CASSNTGQGLSSYNSPLHF	TGTGCCAGCAGCAACACGGGACAGGGCCTAAGCTCCTATAATTCACCCCTCCACTTT
TRBJ2-7	.	TRBV29-1	15	.	CSVEYPGDAAYEQYF	TGCAGCGTTGAGTACCCAGGGGACGCAGCCTACGAGCAGTACTTC
TRBJ2-5	.	TRBV7-2	13	.	CASSQSVRGTQYF	TGTGCCAGCAGCCAAAGCGTTAGGGGGACCCAGTACTTC
TRBJ1-5	TRBD1	TRBV4-2	19	many	CASSPPPGQGGYSNQPQHF	TGTGCCAGCAGCCCCCCTCCGGGACAGGGAGGCTATAGCAATCAGCCCCAGCATTTT
TRBJ2-1	TRBD2	TRBV12-3/TRBV12-4	15	many	CASSFKAGGPDEQFF	TGTGCCAGCAGTTTTAAAGCGGGAGGGCCCGATGAGCAGTTCTTC
TRBJ1-5	.	TRBV6-4	16	many	CASSDLAPCGNQPQHF	TGTGCCAGCAGTGACTTGGCTCCCTGTGGCAATCAGCCCCAGCATTTT
TRBJ2-7	TRBD1	TRBV27	16	many	CASTKRRGQGVGEQYF	TGTGCCAGCACTAAAAGAAGGGGACAGGGGGTAGGGGAGCAGTACTTC
TRBJ2-7	TRBD2	TRBV15	16	.	CATSRRGTSVSYEQYF	TGTGCCACCAGCAGACGCGGGACTAGTGTATCCTACGAGCAGTACTTC
TRBJ2-1	.	TRBV24-1	12	few	CATSDFGNEQFF	TGTGCCACCAGTGATTTTGGCAATGAGCAGTTCTTC
TRBJ2-1	.	TRBV5-1	17	few	CASSRNLQAAANNEQFF	TGCGCCAGCAGCCGAAACCTCCAAGCTGCGGCAAACAATGAGCAGTTCTTC
TRBJ2-1	TRBD2	TRBV20-1	16	.	CSASRTSGGGYNEQFF	TGCAGTGCTAGCCGGACTAGCGGGGGGGGCTACAATGAGCAGTTCTTC
TRBJ2-3	.	TRBV15	16	many	CATSIHLDLRADTQYF	TGTGCCACCAGCATTCATCTGGACCTAAGAGCAGATACGCAGTATTTT
TRBJ1-1	.	TRBV7-2	13	many	CASSLVSGSEAFF	TGTGCCAGCAGCTTAGTATCGGGCTCTGAAGCTTTCTTT
TRBJ1-5	TRBD1	TRBV27	13	.	CASRPQGSQPQHF	TGTGCCAGCAGGCCACAGGGGTCTCAGCCCCAGCATTTT
TRBJ2-7	TRBD1	TRBV6-2/TRBV6-3	15	few	CASSYGDRGTYEQYF	TGTGCCAGCAGTTACGGAGACAGGGGGACCTACGAGCAGTACTTC
TRBJ1-1	.	TRBV28	15	many	CASSFNGGTNTEAFF	TGTGCCAGCAGTTTCAACGGGGGGACCAACACTGAAGCTTTCTTT
TRBJ2-7	TRBD1	TRBV27	12	few	CASWDRDYEQYF	TGTGCCAGCTGGGACAGGGACTACGAGCAGTACTTC
TRBJ2-6	.	TRBV29-1	14	few	CSVSEGSGANVLTF	TGCAGCGTTTCGGAGGGGTCTGGGGCCAACGTCCTGACTTTC
TRBJ2-5	.	TRBV2	13	many	CASSDNSQETQYF	TGTGCCAGCAGTGACAATTCCCAAGAGACCCAGTACTTC
TRBJ1-1	.	TRBV27	15	many	CASSLSLSAATEAFF	TGTGCCAGCAGTTTATCGTTGTCGGCGGCGACTGAAGCTTTCTTT
TRBJ1-4	.	TRBV30	12	many	CAWSVLGEKLFF	TGTGCCTGGAGTGTATTAGGAGAAAAACTGTTTTTT
TRBJ2-5	TRBD2	TRBV28	15	many	CASKIPGLAGETQYF	TGTGCCAGCAAAATACCCGGACTAGCGGGAGAGACCCAGTACTTC
TRBJ1-2	.	TRBV12-5	17	few	CASGFPREVGTDYGYTF	TGTGCTAGTGGTTTCCCGAGGGAGGTCGGGACGGACTATGGCTACACCTTC
TRBJ2-1	.	TRBV2	11	many	CASSERGEQFF	TGTGCCAGCAGTGAAAGGGGGGAGCAGTTCTTC
TRBJ1-5	TRBD1	TRBV10-3	13	many	CAITDRAGQPQHF	TGTGCCATCACTGACAGGGCTGGGCAGCCCCAGCATTTT
TRBJ2-3	TRBD2	TRBV7-2	17	.	CASSSRLAGGPTDTQYF	TGTGCCAGCAGCTCGCGACTAGCGGGAGGTCCCACAGATACGCAGTATTTT
TRBJ2-1	TRBD2	TRBV4-1	16	many	CASSQEGLAGVNEQFF	TGCGCCAGCAGCCAAGAGGGACTAGCGGGAGTCAATGAGCAGTTCTTC
TRBJ2-3	TRBD2	TRBV12-5	16	many	CASGLGAGRGTDTQYF	TGTGCTAGTGGTTTGGGAGCGGGACGGGGCACAGATACGCAGTATTTT
TRBJ2-7	.	TRBV2	12	many	CATSGTSYEQYF	TGTGCCACAAGCGGGACAAGCTACGAGCAGTACTTC
TRBJ1-5	.	TRBV6-5	17	.	CASSYSSPRISNQPQHF	TGTGCCAGCAGTTACTCAAGCCCCCGAATTAGCAATCAGCCCCAGCATTTT
TRBJ2-1	TRBD1	TRBV11-2	16	.	CASSFPRDREGGEQFF	TGTGCCAGCAGCTTCCCCCGGGACAGGGAAGGGGGTGAGCAGTTCTTC
TRBJ2-5	.	TRBV20-1	14	.	CSASRDSEAKTQYF	TGCAGTGCGTCACGGGACTCCGAAGCAAAGACCCAGTACTTC
TRBJ1-1	.	TRBV3-1	17	many	CASSQPRYRGMNTEAFF	TGTGCCAGCAGCCAACCTAGGTACCGGGGAATGAACACTGAAGCTTTCTTT
TRBJ2-7	TRBD1	TRBV27	15	many	CASSARQGEAYEQYF	TGTGCCAGCAGTGCCCGACAGGGTGAGGCCTACGAGCAGTACTTC